This TCR beta chain was recorded in a study of cytomegalovirus exposure and HLA in healthy donors. Findings of the study overall: Sequences of the TCR beta chain were said to predict the HLA-A and HLA-B alleles of most subjects accurately.

The PCR contained 60 Vbeta and 13 Jbeta primers. TCRdb's copy holds only in-frame clones and misses some; the assay was immunoSEQ multiplex PCR. The sample holds some 180,000 clones; under 85% are singletons and the top ten take about 2.7%. On this clone: No antigen is known for it.

J lost 4 bases, V lost 6 bases, and 6 bases had no gene match. The germline CDR1 and CDR2 sequences are LNHDA and SQIVND (reference sequence). This CDR3 has 15 amino acids. The chain couples TRBV19 to TRBJ2-7; 13 nucleotides line up with TRBD2. The receptor was isolated from a male donor in good health and CMV-seronegative. Source material: PBMCs. The CDR3 DNA follows: TGTGCCAGTAGCGGGACTAGCGGGAATGTATACGAGCAGTACTTC. It specifies CASSGTSGNVYEQYF. The full variable domain, its missing parts supplied by reference TRBV19 and TRBJ2-7, is DGGITQSPKYLFRKEGQNVTLSCEQNLNHDAMYWYRQDPGQGLRLIYYSQIVNDFQKGDIAEGYSVSREKKESFPLTVTSAQKNPTAFYLCASSGTSGNVYEQYFGPGTRLTVT.